These 21 T cell receptor beta chains originate from one sample sequenced in a study of CD8 T cells in Susac syndrome. RNA was extracted with the RNeasy kit, and a quantity of 0.5 to 1 ug was reverse transcribed using random hexamers. TCRdb reprocessed the immunoSEQ multiplex PCR reads via MiXCR and lists one record per CDR3 protein. The sample lists about 94,000 distinct CDR3 sequences; roughly 94% were seen once. Input material: CD4+ T cells from PBMCs. The receptors come from a human donor with Susac syndrome.

The chain couples TRBV12-5 to TRBJ2-2, with D perhaps TRBD1 (6 bases). V gave up 1 base and J gave up 0 bases, with 12 bases separating them. CDR3 length: 17 amino acids. CDR1 is LGHNT and CDR2 is FRNRAP in the germline V gene. CDR3 region: CASGLDREAANTGELFF. Here the CDR3 DNA reads TGTGCTAGTGGTTTGGACAGGGAAGCTGCGAACACCGGGGAGCTGTTTTTT.

The J gene is TRBJ1-4, the V gene TRBV30, with D unclear. V lost 7 bases, J lost 0 bases, and 6 bases lay in between. The CDR3 sequence is 12 residues long. The germline CDR1 and CDR2 sequences are GTSNPN and SVGIG (reference sequence). The CDR3: CASGATNEKLFF. CDR3 DNA sequence: TGTGCCTCAGGTGCAACTAATGAAAAACTGTTTTTT.

The chain carries TRBV9 and TRBJ1-5; D ambiguous. CDR1 is SGDLS and CDR2 is YYNGEE in the germline V gene. The CDR3 extends over 16 amino acids. The V gene lost 0 bases and the J gene lost 7 bases, with 17 bases spanning the gap. CDR3 in amino acids: CASSVENGSPGQPQHF. CDR3 in DNA: TGTGCCAGCAGCGTAGAAAACGGGAGCCCCGGGCAGCCCCAGCATTTT.

This clonotype appeared a few times. The chain uses TRBV5-4 and TRBJ2-3; D is perhaps TRBD1 (5 bases). V lost 0 bases and J lost 0, with 11 bases in between. The CDR3 is made up of 16 amino acids. Germline-derived CDR1 and CDR2 are SGHNT and YYREEE (reference sequence). The CDR3 spells CASSLVPKGSTDTQYF. In nucleotides, the CDR3 is TGTGCCAGCAGCTTGGTCCCGAAGGGGAGCACAGATACGCAGTATTTT.

The V gene is TRBV20-1, the J gene TRBJ2-5; D may be TRBD2 (6 bases). The CDR3 has 14 residues. Trimming pared 0 bases from V and 2 bases from J, leaving 10 bases between. Germline loops: CDR1 DFQATT, CDR2 SNEGSKA (reference sequence). The CDR3 protein is CSARDGGLQETQYF. DNA for the CDR3: TGCAGTGCTAGAGATGGAGGACTACAAGAGACCCAGTACTTC.

With regard to this clonotype: The junction shows a germline mismatch at one end, possibly a read error. The rearrangement joins TRBV29-1 to TRBJ2-3; D possibly matches TRBD1 or TRBD2 (5 bases each). Per germline, CDR1 SQVTM and CDR2 ANQGSEA. The CDR3 extends over 8 amino acids. The CDR3 loop is CSVDGDDF. DNA for the CDR3: TGCAGCGTTGATGGGGACGATTTT.

The chain recombines TRBV7-9 with TRBJ2-7, with 9 bases matching TRBD1. V trimming: 6 bases; J trimming: 3 bases; junction bases outside the gene matches: 12. CDR3 length: 16 amino acids. Germline V lookup: CDR1 SEHNR, CDR2 FQNEAQ (reference sequence). Here the CDR3 DNA reads TGTGCCAGCAGGGGAGACAGGGGGACGGCGGGCTACGAGCAGTACTTC. Translating it yields CASRGDRGTAGYEQYF.

This chain joins TRBV25-1 and TRBJ2-7, with unresolved D. CDR3 length: 15 amino acids. Germline V gene sequence: CDR1 MGHDK, CDR2 SYGVNS. V was shortened by 2 bases and J by 2 bases, with 13 bases between the two germline ends. The CDR3 bases are TGTGCCAGCAGTGAAGGTAGCTTTCCGACCTACGAGCAGTACTTC. It is translated as CASSEGSFPTYEQYF.

The chain is built from TRBV5-4 and TRBJ2-2, with a possible D match to TRBD2 (6 bases). This CDR3 is built from 15 residues. Deletions cut 0 bases from V and 1 base from J, with 7 bases between. Germline-derived CDR1 and CDR2 are SGHNT and YYREEE (reference sequence). In DNA, the CDR3 is TGTGCCAGCAGCTTGGGAGCGGGGAACACCGGGGAGCTGTTTTTT. It encodes CASSLGAGNTGELFF.

The rearrangement uses TRBV12-3 or TRBV12-4 and TRBJ1-1; no reliable D call. This CDR3 comprises 14 residues. With 6 bases removed from V and 1 base from J, the gap between germline ends came to 12 bases. DNA for the CDR3: TGTGCCAGCAGCCCACTCCGAGAGAACACTGAAGCTTTCTTT. It codes for CASSPLRENTEAFF.

The chain has TRBV30 and TRBJ1-2; D remains ambiguous. The CDR3 sequence is 13 residues long. The ends were cut back, 0 bases at V and 5 bases at J, with 10 bases in the middle. The V gene's germline CDR1 is GTSNPN and CDR2 SVGIG (reference sequence). This chain's CDR3 is CAWSVRASYGYTF. The CDR3 DNA sequence: TGTGCCTGGAGTGTACGGGCATCGTATGGCTACACCTTC.

The genes are TRBV3-1 and TRBJ2-1; TRBD1 agrees at 10 bases. V lost 4 bases to trimming and J lost 5 bases; unmatched junction nucleotides: 5. The length of the CDR3 is 15 residues. The V gene's germline CDR1 is LGHDT and CDR2 YNNKEL (reference sequence). CDR3 bases: TGTGCCAGCAGCCCTGGGACAGGGGCTCACAATGAGCAGTTCTTC. It encodes CASSPGTGAHNEQFF.

This chain links TRBV7-9 with TRBJ2-4, with 12 bases matching TRBD2. Germline CDR1 is SEHNR and CDR2 is FQNEAQ (reference sequence). The ends lost 5 bases at V and 0 bases at J; junction bases unmatched: 5. CDR3 size: 17 residues. CDR3 in DNA: TGTGCCAGCAGCCGGACTAGCGGGGATAGAGCCAAAAACATTCAGTACTTC. Translated, it gives CASSRTSGDRAKNIQYF.

The chain recombines TRBV23-1 with TRBJ2-3; D unresolved. TRBV23-1 is an open reading frame whose function is uncertain. The CDR3 is made up of 16 amino acids. V gave up 4 bases and J gave up 5 bases, with 19 bases separating them. For the CDR3, the DNA is TGCGCCAGCAGTCTGTCCCCCCGGTATAGTAGAGATACGCAGTATTTT. This sequence encodes CASSLSPRYSRDTQYF.

This chain links TRBV14 with TRBJ1-1, with D uncertain. V was cut by 5 bases and J by 12 bases, with 13 bases left in between. There are 11 residues in the CDR3. Germline V gene sequence: CDR1 SGHDN, CDR2 FVKESK. CDR3 DNA: TGTGCCAGCAGCTTCCGTAGAGTGACTTTCTTT. It codes for CASSFRRVTFF. The entire variable domain, with the rest obtained from reference TRBV14 and TRBJ1-1, is as follows: EAGVTQFPSHSVIEKGQTVTLRCDPISGHDNLYWYRRVMGKEIKFLLHFVKESKQDESGMPNNRFLAERTGGTYSTLKVQPAELEDSGVYFCASSFRRVTFFGQGTRLTVV.

The chain couples TRBV9 to TRBJ1-6; unclear D gene. V was pared by 2 bases and J by 9 bases, with 9 bases between. The CDR3 totals 13 residues. Germline lookup yields CDR1 SGDLS and CDR2 YYNGEE. The CDR3 DNA follows: TGTGCCAGCAGCGTGGAGTCTAGTTCACCCCTCCACTTT. Translation: CASSVESSSPLHF. The full variable domain, with the rest looked up from reference TRBV9 and TRBJ1-6, is DSGVTQTPKHLITATGQRVTLRCSPRSGDLSVYWYQQSLDQGLQFLIQYYNGEERAKGNILERFSAQQFPDLHSELNLSSLELGDSALYFCASSVESSSPLHFGNGTRLTVT.

The J gene is TRBJ2-1, the V gene TRBV10-3; D could derive from TRBD1 or TRBD2 (5 bases each). CDR3 length: 15 residues. CDR1 is ENHRY, CDR2 SYGVKD, per germline. The V and J ends lost 3 bases and 1 base respectively, with 10 bases between them. The CDR3 nucleotides are TGTGCCATCAGTGACGAGGGGTTATCCTACAATGAGCAGTTCTTC. This encodes CAISDEGLSYNEQFF.

This clonotype was seen only once. The chain uses TRBV28 and TRBJ1-4, with 10 bases fitting TRBD1. This CDR3 contains 16 residues. J lost 7 bases, V lost 1 base, and 6 bases had no gene match. CDR1 MDHEN and CDR2 SYDVKM come from the germline V gene. In DNA form, the CDR3 reads TGTGCCAGCAGTTTATATCGTGACAGGGGGCCTGAAAAACTGTTTTTT. This encodes CASSLYRDRGPEKLFF. Looking up the rest from reference TRBV28 and TRBJ1-4 gives the full variable domain: DVKVTQSSRYLVKRTGEKVFLECVQDMDHENMFWYRQDPGLGLRLIYFSYDVKMKEKGDIPEGYSVSREKKERFSLILESASTNQTSMYLCASSLYRDRGPEKLFFGSGTQLSVL.

The V and J genes are TRBV20-1 and TRBJ2-7; the D gene is possibly TRBD1 (6 bases). The CDR3 is made up of 13 amino acids. Germline CDR1 DFQATT, CDR2 SNEGSKA (reference sequence). V was pared by 1 base and J by 5 bases, with 12 bases between. In DNA form, the CDR3 reads TGCAGTGCTAGAGGGGCAGGGGTAAACGAGCAGTACTTC. Encoded protein: CSARGAGVNEQYF.

The V gene is TRBV3-1, the J gene TRBJ1-1; TRBD1 matches 12 bases. V was clipped by 3 bases and J by 11 bases; unmatched bases: 4. The germline CDR1 and CDR2 sequences are LGHDT and YNNKEL (reference sequence). This CDR3 is built from 13 residues. CDR3: CASSQGQGATAFF. In DNA, the CDR3 is TGTGCCAGCAGCCAGGGACAGGGGGCGACGGCTTTCTTT.

V is TRBV6-5 and J is TRBJ1-4; D gene ambiguous. CDR1 MNHEY and CDR2 SVGAGI come from the germline V gene. V shed 10 bases and J shed 3 bases, with 15 bases lying between them. The CDR3 loop spans 14 amino acids. CDR3 protein: CATQKGWANEKLFF. DNA of the CDR3: TGTGCCACCCAAAAGGGCTGGGCTAATGAAAAACTGTTTTTT.